This T cell receptor (beta chain) was captured in a study of control samples from healthy donors and cancer patients. Germline CDR1 and CDR2: SQVTM and ANQGSEA. The V gene end was trimmed by 6 bases and the J gene end by 4 bases; junction bases not matched to a gene: 6. The CDR3 is 13 amino acids. Sequencing was performed with immunoSEQ multiplex PCR; in TCRdb, only in-frame clones are kept and a portion is missing. The sample includes approximately 93,000 clones, about 89% of them seen just once. The J gene is TRBJ1-1, the V gene TRBV29-1; 9 bases are a match to TRBD1. The clonotype originates from a woman between 45 and 60 years old with colorectal cancer. The sequenced sample was PBMCs. The CDR3 DNA follows: TGCAGCGTCGTGGACAGGGGCGGCACTGAAGCTTTCTTT. This encodes CSVVDRGGTEAFF. Full variable domain (missing parts from reference TRBV29-1 and TRBJ1-1): SAVISQKPSRDICQRGTSLTIQCQVDSQVTMMFWYRQQPGQSLTLIATANQGSEATYESGFVIDKFPISRPNLTFSTLTVSNMSPEDSSIYLCSVVDRGGTEAFFGQGTRLTVV.